Following are 32 T cell receptor beta chains from one sample sequenced in a study of T cell repertoires in cytomegalovirus infection. Using its own MiXCR run on the reads, TCRdb lists one record per CDR3 protein. This table holds about 130,000 distinct CDR3 sequences, roughly 9% found once. Sequencing input: PBMCs. The receptors stem from a human donor in good health (CMV status not recorded). Some clones in this sample may be carry-over from other donors' samples.

The chain employs TRBV5-1 and TRBJ1-4; D gene uncertain. In germline, CDR1 is SGHRS, CDR2 YFSETQ. The CDR3 length is 14 residues. Trimming removed 0 bases at V and 3 bases at J, with 6 bases between. The chain's CDR3 is CASSLDRSNEKLFF. The CDR3 DNA reads as TGCGCCAGCAGCTTGGACCGATCTAATGAAAAACTGTTTTTT.

The table lists this clonotype with many counts. This chain uses TRBV2 with TRBJ2-7; the D gene is possibly TRBD1 (6 bases). The V gene lost 2 bases and the J gene lost 6 bases, with 11 bases spanning the gap. CDR1 and CDR2 from the germline V gene are SNHLY and FYNNEI. This CDR3 spans 13 amino acids. The CDR3 nucleotides read TGTGCCAGCAGTGAAAGGGGGATAGGCGAGCAGTACTTC. Its translation is CASSERGIGEQYF.

Many counts were recorded for this clonotype. This chain connects TRBV7-2 to TRBJ2-5; unclear D gene. V was trimmed by 0 bases and J by 5 bases, leaving 7 bases between them. CDR3 size: 13 residues. Germline loops: CDR1 SGHTA, CDR2 FQGNSA. The CDR3 DNA sequence: TGTGCCAGCAGCTTAGCGCAGTGGGAGACCCAGTACTTC. This sequence encodes CASSLAQWETQYF.

This clonotype has a count of ten or more. V and J are TRBV7-9 and TRBJ1-4, with a possible D match to TRBD1 (5 bases). CDR1 SEHNR and CDR2 FQNEAQ come from the germline V gene (reference sequence). The CDR3 runs to 12 residues. V was clipped by 1 base and J by 14 bases, with 11 bases between them. The CDR3 loop is CASSLGVGTLFF. For the CDR3, the DNA is TGTGCCAGCAGCTTAGGGGTTGGGACGCTGTTTTTT.

This clonotype appeared many times. The V call is TRBV2, the J call TRBJ2-7; D remains ambiguous. Per germline, CDR1 SNHLY and CDR2 FYNNEI. V was pared by 5 bases and J by 7 bases, with 12 bases between. The CDR3 contains 12 residues. CDR3 sequence reads: CASSRAPGEQYF. The CDR3 nucleotides are TGTGCCAGCAGTCGGGCTCCGGGTGAGCAGTACTTC.

There are many counts of this clonotype. This chain connects TRBV6-6 to TRBJ1-3; D call uncertain. The CDR3 contains 14 residues. V shed 8 bases and J shed 0 bases, with 11 bases lying between them. Germline V lookup: CDR1 MNHNY, CDR2 SVGAGI (reference sequence). CDR3 coding DNA: TGTGCCAGCGAGGGAAAGGTCTCTGGAAACACCATATATTTT. Translation gives CASEGKVSGNTIYF.

The rearrangement links TRBV12-5 to TRBJ1-1; D is unresolved. Germline CDR1 LGHNT, CDR2 FRNRAP. Trimming took off 3 bases at V and 3 bases at J, with 5 bases between the two ends. The CDR3 totals 12 residues. CDR3 coding DNA: TGTGCTAGTGGTTTTTTGTACACTGAAGCTTTCTTT. It translates to CASGFLYTEAFF.

This clonotype has at least ten counts. This chain links TRBV12-3 or TRBV12-4 with TRBJ2-1; no clear D gene. V was cut by 3 bases and J by 6 bases, with 18 bases left in between. The CDR3 covers 16 residues. In DNA form, the CDR3 reads TGTGCCAGCAGTTTTCCCCCCCCTACCCGCGGCAATGAGCAGTTCTTC. The encoded protein is CASSFPPPTRGNEQFF.

In this sample, this clonotype turned up a few times. This rearrangement joins TRBV30 to TRBJ1-6; 7 bases are a match to TRBD1. The CDR3 spans 19 residues. CDR1 GTSNPN and CDR2 SVGIG come from the germline V gene (reference sequence). Trimming at V came to 1 base and at J to 0 bases, leaving 12 bases not matched to a gene. The CDR3 sequence is CAWSGGGGQVSSYNSPLHF. In nucleotides, the CDR3 is TGTGCCTGGAGTGGAGGGGGTGGACAGGTCAGCTCCTATAATTCACCCCTCCACTTT.

In this sample, this clonotype turned up many times. The V call is TRBV7-9, the J call TRBJ1-6, with a tentative D call TRBD1 (6 bases). The CDR3 spans 15 residues. The V end lost 10 bases, the J end lost 8 bases, and 21 bases lay between the germline ends. CDR1 and CDR2 from the germline V gene are SEHNR and FQNEAQ (reference sequence). CDR3 DNA: TGTGCCACCGCGGTACAGGGTAGAAAGGATTCACCCCTCCACTTT. This gives the protein CATAVQGRKDSPLHF.

The chain links TRBV20-1 to TRBJ1-5; tentatively, D is TRBD1 (5 bases). The CDR3 contains 14 residues. The germline CDR1 and CDR2 sequences are DFQATT and SNEGSKA (reference sequence). V dropped 4 bases and J dropped 5 bases, with 15 bases sitting between them. CDR3 region: CSAIANGADQPQHF. For the CDR3, the DNA is TGCAGTGCTATAGCGAACGGGGCTGATCAGCCCCAGCATTTT.

This clonotype was recorded many times. The V and J genes are TRBV19 and TRBJ2-4, with 7 nucleotides matching TRBD2. The germline gives CDR1 LNHDA, CDR2 SQIVND (reference sequence). The CDR3 is 13 residues long. With 2 bases clipped from V and 8 bases from J, the junction kept 3 bases outside the gene matches. CDR3 sequence (DNA): TGTGCCAGTAGTATACAGGGAGGGGACATTCAGTACTTC. Translation: CASSIQGGDIQYF.

The table lists this clonotype with many counts. The V and J genes are TRBV7-2 and TRBJ2-1; 9 bases match TRBD2. V was pared by 5 bases and J by 8 bases, with 16 bases of the junction left unmatched. The CDR3 covers 17 residues. Germline assignment: CDR1 SGHTA and CDR2 FQGNSA. The CDR3 loop is CASSLGGGGARLYEQFF. The CDR3 bases are TGTGCCAGCAGCCTAGGGGGCGGGGGGGCCCGGTTGTATGAGCAGTTCTTC.

This clonotype was seen ten or more times. The J gene is TRBJ2-3, the V gene TRBV5-4, with D possibly TRBD1 on 5 matching bases. In germline, CDR1 is SGHNT, CDR2 YYREEE (reference sequence). The CDR3 consists of 15 residues. Between the trimmed V and J ends, which lost 4 bases and 2 bases, there was a span of 14 bases. The CDR3 bases are TGTGCCAGCAGCGCCCCTAGGGGCGTCACAGATACGCAGTATTTT. Its protein is CASSAPRGVTDTQYF.

The table lists this clonotype with many counts. This rearrangement joins TRBV12-5 to TRBJ2-3; 7 bases are shared with TRBD1. This CDR3 comprises 15 residues. The germline V gene has CDR1 LGHNT and CDR2 FRNRAP. Trimming took 5 bases from V and 0 from J; bases not matched to a gene: 5. CDR3: CASGDDRVSTDTQYF. CDR3 bases: TGTGCTAGTGGTGATGACAGGGTCAGCACAGATACGCAGTATTTT. The whole variable domain, remainder taken from reference TRBV12-5 and TRBJ2-3, is DARVTQTPRHKVTEMGQEVTMRCQPILGHNTVFWYRQTMMQGLELLAYFRNRAPLDDSGMPKDRFSAEMPDATLATLKIQPSEPRDSAVYFCASGDDRVSTDTQYFGPGTRLTVL.

This clonotype occurred many times. The CDR3 protein is CASSLALDNEQFF. The CDR3 DNA sequence: TGTGCCAGCAGCTTAGCCTTAGACAATGAGCAGTTCTTC. The chain is built from TRBV7-2 and TRBJ2-1; D not resolved. This CDR3 has 13 amino acids. The germline CDR1 and CDR2 sequences are SGHTA and FQGNSA. V was trimmed by 0 bases and J by 5 bases, leaving 5 bases between them. Variable domain in full (rest from reference TRBV7-2 and TRBJ2-1): GAGVSQSPSNKVTEKGKDVELRCDPISGHTALYWYRQSLGQGLEFLIYFQGNSAPDKSGLPSDRFSAERTGGSVSTLTIQRTQQEDSAVYLCASSLALDNEQFFGPGTRLTVL.

Note on this clonotype: This sequence may be a read error, since a much larger clone differs from it by one base. This rearrangement joins TRBV20-1 to TRBJ2-3, with TRBD2 identical over 10 bases. The CDR3 runs to 15 residues. Per the germline V gene, CDR1 is DFQATT and CDR2 is SNEGSKA (reference sequence). Written as DNA, the CDR3 is TGCAGTGCCTTAAATAGCGGGGGGAGCAAAGATACGCAGTATTTT. Protein: CSALNSGGSKDTQYF.

This clonotype was detected ten times or more. The chain couples TRBV12-3 or TRBV12-4 to TRBJ1-2; unclear D gene. This CDR3 has 12 amino acids. Trimming pared 6 bases from V and 7 bases from J, leaving 12 bases between. CDR3 sequence: CASSPERSGYTF. For the CDR3, the DNA is TGTGCCAGCAGCCCCGAGAGGAGTGGCTACACCTTC.

This clonotype was counted at least ten times. The CDR3 nucleotides are TGTGCCAGCACCAGGGATACTAATGAAAAACTGTTTTTT. Residues: CASTRDTNEKLFF. The chain links TRBV7-2 to TRBJ1-4, with a tentative D call TRBD1 (5 bases). The CDR3 totals 13 residues. Trimming removed 7 bases at V and 2 bases at J, with 8 bases between. Germline V gene lookup returns CDR1 SGHTA and CDR2 FQGNSA. Looking up the rest from reference TRBV7-2 and TRBJ1-4 gives the full variable domain: GAGVSQSPSNKVTEKGKDVELRCDPISGHTALYWYRQSLGQGLEFLIYFQGNSAPDKSGLPSDRFSAERTGGSVSTLTIQRTQQEDSAVYLCASTRDTNEKLFFGSGTQLSVL.

This clonotype was recorded many times. The chain carries TRBV11-2 and TRBJ1-4; TRBD1 matches at 10 bases. The V gene end was trimmed by 5 bases and the J gene end by 2 bases; junction bases not matched to a gene: 5. CDR1 and CDR2 (germline): SGHAT, FQNNGV. This CDR3 comprises 16 residues. CDR3 coding DNA: TGTGCCAGCAGCCCCGGACAGGGGGTGACTAATGAAAAACTGTTTTTT. The encoded protein is CASSPGQGVTNEKLFF. Combining the CDR3 with reference TRBV11-2 and TRBJ1-4 gives the whole variable domain EAGVAQSPRYKIIEKRQSVAFWCNPISGHATLYWYQQILGQGPKLLIQFQNNGVVDDSQLPKDRFSAERLKGVDSTLKIQPAKLEDSAVYLCASSPGQGVTNEKLFFGSGTQLSVL.

This clonotype was observed at least ten times. The genes are TRBV5-6 and TRBJ1-5; TRBD1 matches 10 bases. Germline trimming cut 2 bases from V and 4 bases from J; bases unmatched to any gene: 3. The CDR3 is 15 amino acids. CDR1 and CDR2 from the germline V gene are SGHDT and YYEEEE. The CDR3 coding sequence is TGTGCCAGCAGCTTAAGGGACAGGGGAAATCAGCCCCAGCATTTT. Protein sequence: CASSLRDRGNQPQHF.

This clonotype was seen ten or more times. The chain joins TRBV12-3 or TRBV12-4 to TRBJ2-2; D unclear. V gave up 1 base and J gave up 1 base, with 4 bases separating them. This CDR3 has 14 amino acids. The CDR3 region has the DNA TGTGCCAGCAGTTTAGTACAGAACACCGGGGAGCTGTTTTTT. Its protein product is CASSLVQNTGELFF.

This clonotype was recorded at least ten times. CDR3 DNA: TGTGCCAGCAGTCACCCTTTTCCCACGAAAAGATACAATGAGCAGTTCTTC. This codes for CASSHPFPTKRYNEQFF. The V and J genes are TRBV28 and TRBJ2-1; D remains ambiguous. The V gene lost 5 bases and the J gene lost 4 bases, with 21 bases spanning the gap. Germline CDR1 is MDHEN and CDR2 is SYDVKM. This CDR3 is built from 17 residues.

This clonotype was counted between two and nine times. The rearrangement uses TRBV7-9 and TRBJ1-1; D is unclear. This CDR3 is built from 13 residues. With 5 bases removed from V and 4 bases from J, the gap between germline ends came to 11 bases. Germline CDR1 reads SEHNR; CDR2 reads FQNEAQ (reference sequence). CDR3 protein: CASSIDRTTEAFF. CDR3 nucleotides: TGTGCCAGCAGCATCGACCGGACCACTGAAGCTTTCTTT.

This clonotype was detected only a few times. V and J are TRBV4-1 and TRBJ1-2; D gene uncertain. The V and J ends lost 0 bases and 3 bases respectively, with 2 bases between them. The CDR3 runs 12 residues. In germline, CDR1 is MGHRA, CDR2 YSYEKL. This CDR3 is CASSQDYYGYTF. The CDR3 nucleotides read TGCGCCAGCAGCCAAGATTACTATGGCTACACCTTC.

This clonotype was observed many times. This sequence joins TRBV7-8 and TRBJ1-2; TRBD1 matches at 10 bases. V was pared by 5 bases and J by 5 bases, with 14 bases of the junction left unmatched. CDR3 length: 17 amino acids. The germline V gene has CDR1 SGHVS and CDR2 FQNEAQ. CDR3 nucleotides: TGTGCCAGCAGCCCACTCTCGACAGGGGGCGCTTTATATGGCTACACCTTC. Translating it yields CASSPLSTGGALYGYTF.

The chain uses TRBV28 and TRBJ2-7, with 9 bases fitting TRBD1. Germline-derived CDR1 and CDR2 are MDHEN and SYDVKM. The CDR3 is made up of 14 amino acids. V dropped 2 bases and J dropped 3; count of bases not matched to a gene: 2. The CDR3 DNA follows: TGTGCCAGCAGTTTAACAGGGGGCGACTACGAGCAGTACTTC. Protein sequence: CASSLTGGDYEQYF.

This clonotype was observed at least ten times. This chain connects TRBV5-4 to TRBJ1-4, with a tentative D call TRBD1 (5 bases). This CDR3 spans 15 amino acids. The germline CDR1 and CDR2 sequences are SGHNT and YYREEE (reference sequence). V was trimmed by 0 bases and J by 0 bases, leaving 6 bases between them. For the CDR3, the DNA is TGTGCCAGCAGCTTGGGGGGGGCAACTAATGAAAAACTGTTTTTT. Its protein product is CASSLGGATNEKLFF.

The chain links TRBV7-8 to TRBJ1-1; D is possibly TRBD1 (5 bases). The CDR3 is 16 residues long. The germline gives CDR1 SGHVS, CDR2 FQNEAQ. With 1 base removed from V and 5 bases from J, the gap between germline ends came to 17 bases. CDR3 residues: CASSLEIPGWRTEAFF. DNA of the CDR3: TGTGCCAGCAGCTTAGAAATTCCAGGGTGGAGGACTGAAGCTTTCTTT.

Here the CDR3 reads CASSLSAGSGNTIYF. DNA of the CDR3: TGTGCCAGCAGCTTGTCGGCGGGATCCGGAAACACCATATATTTT. The V call is TRBV5-4, the J call TRBJ1-3; D remains unclear. This CDR3 has 15 residues. Germline lookup yields CDR1 SGHNT and CDR2 YYREEE (reference sequence). V gave up 1 base and J gave up 4 bases, with 12 bases separating them. The full variable domain, in which reference TRBV5-4 and TRBJ1-3 provide the parts outside the CDR3, is ETGVTQSPTHLIKTRGQQVTLRCSSQSGHNTVSWYQQALGQGPQFIFQYYREEENGRGNFPPRFSGLQFPNYSSELNVNALELDDSALYLCASSLSAGSGNTIYFGEGSWLTVV.

This clonotype was counted at least ten times. The V gene is TRBV11-2, the J gene TRBJ2-3; D is tentatively TRBD1 or TRBD2 (6 bases each). CDR1 is SGHAT, CDR2 FQNNGV, per germline. V dropped 3 bases and J dropped 3 bases, with 13 bases sitting between them. CDR3 length: 15 amino acids. The CDR3 here is CASSFGGPETDTQYF. In DNA, the CDR3 is TGTGCCAGCAGCTTTGGGGGGCCCGAGACAGATACGCAGTATTTT.

This clonotype was recorded many times. The V and J genes are TRBV7-6 and TRBJ2-7; D is uncertain. Deletions cut 0 bases from V and 7 bases from J, with 10 bases between. The CDR3 sequence is 13 residues long. Germline CDR1 is SGHVS and CDR2 is FNYEAQ. The CDR3 is CASSLAPGREQYF. The CDR3 nucleotides are TGTGCCAGCAGCTTAGCTCCCGGACGGGAGCAGTACTTC.